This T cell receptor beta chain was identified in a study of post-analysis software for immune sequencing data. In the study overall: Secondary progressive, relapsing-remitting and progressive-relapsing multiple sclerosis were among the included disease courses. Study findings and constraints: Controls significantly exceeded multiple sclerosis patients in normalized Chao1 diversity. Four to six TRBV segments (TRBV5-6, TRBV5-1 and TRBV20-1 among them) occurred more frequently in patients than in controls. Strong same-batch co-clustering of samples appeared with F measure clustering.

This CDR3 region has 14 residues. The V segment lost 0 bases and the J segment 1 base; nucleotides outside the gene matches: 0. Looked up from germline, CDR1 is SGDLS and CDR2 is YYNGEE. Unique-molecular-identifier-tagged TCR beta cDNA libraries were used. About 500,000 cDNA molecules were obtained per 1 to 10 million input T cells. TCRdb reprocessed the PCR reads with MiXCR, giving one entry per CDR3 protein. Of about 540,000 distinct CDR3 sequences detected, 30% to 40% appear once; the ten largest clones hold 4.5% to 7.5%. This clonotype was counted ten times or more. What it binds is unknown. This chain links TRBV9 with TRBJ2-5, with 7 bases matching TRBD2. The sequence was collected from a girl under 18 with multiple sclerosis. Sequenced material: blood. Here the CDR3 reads CASSVGLAQETQYF. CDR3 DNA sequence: TGTGCCAGCAGCGTAGGACTAGCCCAAGAGACCCAGTACTTC.